The clone carrying this TCR beta chain was counted a single time. The table came from immunoSEQ multiplex PCR; TCRdb's copy has only in-frame clones and leaves some out. The sample lists more than 250,000 clones, roughly 84% occurring once. The entry originates in a study of blood T cell repertoires in COVID-19. Germline-derived CDR1 and CDR2 are GTSNPN and SVGIG (reference sequence). This CDR3 has 12 residues. With 3 bases removed from V and 4 bases from J, the gap between germline ends came to 10 bases. This sequence originates from a man between 45 and 60 years old with active or convalescent COVID-19. The sample was peripheral blood. The chain couples TRBV30 to TRBJ2-7, with a tentative D call TRBD2 (7 bases). For the CDR3, the DNA is TGTGCCTGGAGCGGGGGGCGGTACGAGCAGTACTTC. Translating it yields CAWSGGRYEQYF.